This paragraph covers one T cell receptor (beta chain) sequence. This clonotype was detected many times. This receptor's antigen is unknown. It has no much larger one-base neighbor in the sample; base qualities were not kept. The sample belongs to a study of tumor and adjacent non-tumor tissue in lung cancer (dated by TCRdb to the late 2010s). With regard to the full study: Patients with adenocarcinoma (approximately 12), squamous cell carcinoma (2) and small cell lung cancer (1) were included in the cohort. The approximately 15 patients were aged roughly 30 to 85 years, included 10 men and 5 women, and had TNM stage I to III disease. In total, sequencing yielded over 95 million productive TCRbeta reads, which works out to an average of about 4.17 million reads per sample. Bulk TCRbeta repertoires were compared between lung tumor tissue and matched distant non-tumor lung tissue obtained from fewer than 16 lung cancer patients. TCRbeta CDR3 sequencing was performed on roughly 27 paired specimens, with one tumor sample and one normal lung sample collected per patient. Paper-wide results and their limitations: Younger patients had significantly higher TCR diversity, and higher tumor TCR diversity was associated with shorter overall and disease-free survival. Because peripheral blood was not sequenced, blood TCRbeta repertoires in the lung cancer patients of the study were not examined. A significantly larger cumulative share of the repertoire was made up by the top 100 clones in normal lung than in tumor tissue. The cohort had only approximately 15 patients, and the authors noted that larger samples and more detailed clinical data are needed. Tumor tissue showed significantly greater TCR diversity (inverse Simpson) than normal lung tissue (about 400 vs 150, P = 0.0075, Mann-Whitney U test). The methods do not name the sequencing platform or mention unique molecular identifiers.

RNA was extracted from bulk unsorted tissue and checked for quality with a NanoDrop ND-1000 and an Agilent 2100. The donors were newly diagnosed lung cancer patients admitted for thoracic surgery in China from August to November 2014 who had not received prior chemotherapy. The study excluded patients who had received radiotherapy or chemotherapy before or who had another cancer at the same time. Pieces of surgical tissue measuring about 1-2.1 cm3 were kept in RNAlater solution and stored at -80 degrees C until use. Library preparation was by multiplex PCR. For sequencing, an Illumina HiSeq 2500 was employed. TCRbeta libraries were constructed through three rounds of nested PCR with primers (Table S4) according to protocols modified from ARM-PCR. Before sequencing, PCR products of 200-500 bp were cut from the gel and purified using the QIAquick gel extraction kit. Turning to the authors' computational methods: Reads were cleaned using Trimmomatic, were merged into complete CDR3 sequences using FLASH, and were assigned to V(D)J germline segments using MiTCR. VDJtools was used to compute clonal diversity as the inverse Simpson's index. A read counted as productive if the sequence was in-frame and lacked a premature stop codon. TCRdb trimmed the raw reads at Q25, called clones with MiXCR and kept productive beta chains. Records with the same CDR3 protein are collapsed into one entry carrying the most frequent genes and DNA. Clone size and V and J calls follow TCRdb, not the original study. Across this sample there are over 110,000 distinct CDR3 sequences, with around 61% seen only once. About 18% of the sample belongs to the ten largest clones.

The CDR3 sequence holds 13 residues, the cysteine and phenylalanine included. Of all the DNA, just the CDR3 is kept, 39 bases in frame from base 1. Per the germline V gene (reference sequence), DFQATT is the CDR1 and SNEGSKA is the CDR2. Trimming costs V 7 bases and J 5 bases, and their ends lie 15 bases apart. The sequence came from a man aged 60 to 75 with small cell lung cancer. Sequencing was carried out using lung tumor tissue. The chain was built from TRBV20-1 and TRBJ1-5; TRBD1 could be the D gene, as 5 bases match. The sequence in DNA is TGCAGTGGCCAGGGCGGTAAGGATCAGCCCCAGCATTTT. It translates as CSGQGGKDQPQHF.